The TCR beta chain described here comes from a study of T-cell memory formation after mild COVID-19. Study in general: Largely, TCR clusters stayed within a single donor.

Notes on the study in general: Clones contracting day 15 to 85 were balanced CD4/CD8; later expanders leaned CD4+.

In this sample, this clonotype turned up a few times. Its target is unknown. This CDR3 has 15 amino acids. Trimming removed 5 bases from V and 2 bases from J, with 12 bases in between. Germline V gene lookup returns CDR1 SEHNR and CDR2 FQNEAQ (reference sequence). cDNA libraries for TCR alpha and TCR beta, carrying sample barcodes and UMIs, came from 5'RACE with constant-segment primers. MiXCR, run by TCRdb on the 5' RACE reads, gives a single entry per CDR3 protein. The data contain a few hundred thousand distinct CDR3 sequences, roughly 16% of them singletons. Sequenced input: PBMCs or a T cell subset sorted from them (not recorded which). The TCR originated in a man younger than 30 who had mild COVID-19 (a few samples of this study predate the infection). Cell type and time point are not known. The rearrangement uses TRBV7-9 and TRBJ1-4, with D perhaps TRBD1 (6 bases). The CDR3 protein is CASSTRQETNEKLFF. DNA for the CDR3: TGTGCCAGCAGCACCCGACAGGAGACTAATGAAAAACTGTTTTTT. Using reference TRBV7-9 and TRBJ1-4 for the parts outside the CDR3, the full variable domain is DTGVSQNPRHKITKRGQNVTFRCDPISEHNRLYWYRQTLGQGPEFLTYFQNEAQLEKSRLLSDRFSAERPKGSFSTLEIQRTEQGDSAMYLCASSTRQETNEKLFFGSGTQLSVL.